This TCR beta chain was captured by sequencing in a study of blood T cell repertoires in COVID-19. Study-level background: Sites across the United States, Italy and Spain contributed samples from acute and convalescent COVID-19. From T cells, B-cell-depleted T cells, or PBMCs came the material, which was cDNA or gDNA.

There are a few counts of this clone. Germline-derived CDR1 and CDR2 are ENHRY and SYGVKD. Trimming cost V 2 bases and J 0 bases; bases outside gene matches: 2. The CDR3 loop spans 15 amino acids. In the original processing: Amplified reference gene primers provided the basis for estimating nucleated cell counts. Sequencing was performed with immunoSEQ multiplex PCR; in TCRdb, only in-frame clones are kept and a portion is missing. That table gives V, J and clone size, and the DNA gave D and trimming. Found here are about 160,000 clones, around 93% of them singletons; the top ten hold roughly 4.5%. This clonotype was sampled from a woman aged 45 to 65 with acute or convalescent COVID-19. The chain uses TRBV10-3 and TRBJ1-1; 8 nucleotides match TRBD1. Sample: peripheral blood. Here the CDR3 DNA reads TGTGCCATCAGTGAGCGACAGGGGATGAACACTGAAGCTTTCTTT. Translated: CAISERQGMNTEAFF.